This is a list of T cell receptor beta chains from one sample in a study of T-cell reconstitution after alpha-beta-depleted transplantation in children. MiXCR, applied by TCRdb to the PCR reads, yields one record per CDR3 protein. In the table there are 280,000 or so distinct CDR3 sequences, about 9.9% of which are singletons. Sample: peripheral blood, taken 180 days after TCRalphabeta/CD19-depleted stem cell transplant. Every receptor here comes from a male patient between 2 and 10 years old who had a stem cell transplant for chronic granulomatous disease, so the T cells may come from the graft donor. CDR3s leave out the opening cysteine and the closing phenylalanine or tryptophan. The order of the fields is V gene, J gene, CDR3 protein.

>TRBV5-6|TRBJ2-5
ASSRTIAGGLETQY
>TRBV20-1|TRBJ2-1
SAISPPDRAYNEQF
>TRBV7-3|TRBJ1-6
ASNPPMAPLSLH
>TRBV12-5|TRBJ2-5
ASGARPGVAEETQY
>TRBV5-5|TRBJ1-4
ASSLRGLPNEKLF
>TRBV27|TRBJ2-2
ASSSWREGPGELF
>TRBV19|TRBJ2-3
ASTNMGQARDTQY
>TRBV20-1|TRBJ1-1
SANDPRSDTEAF
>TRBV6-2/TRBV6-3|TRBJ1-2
ASVEGGANYGYT
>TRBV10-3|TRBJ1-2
AVSGTGYGYT
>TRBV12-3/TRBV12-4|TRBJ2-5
ASSPGLVETQY
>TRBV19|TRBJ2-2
ASSIIEQLGTGELF
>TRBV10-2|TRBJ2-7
ASSESGGTPSYEQY
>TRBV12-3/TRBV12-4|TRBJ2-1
ASGLLAGDLNEQF
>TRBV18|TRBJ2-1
ASSPRLQPGLSNEQF
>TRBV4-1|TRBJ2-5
ASSRLIGLAGGRQETQY
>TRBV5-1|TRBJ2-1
ASSLTRLDQPLYNEQF
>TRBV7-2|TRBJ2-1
ASSLTRASGTNEQF
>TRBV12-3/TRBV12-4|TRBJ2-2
ASSLRRAMGPGELF
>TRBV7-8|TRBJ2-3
ASSYETSGGAFTDTQY
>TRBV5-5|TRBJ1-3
ASSRTVSGNTIY
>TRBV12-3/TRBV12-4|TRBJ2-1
ASRSSGRAPF
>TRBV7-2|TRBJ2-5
ASSLGPSGLLQETQY